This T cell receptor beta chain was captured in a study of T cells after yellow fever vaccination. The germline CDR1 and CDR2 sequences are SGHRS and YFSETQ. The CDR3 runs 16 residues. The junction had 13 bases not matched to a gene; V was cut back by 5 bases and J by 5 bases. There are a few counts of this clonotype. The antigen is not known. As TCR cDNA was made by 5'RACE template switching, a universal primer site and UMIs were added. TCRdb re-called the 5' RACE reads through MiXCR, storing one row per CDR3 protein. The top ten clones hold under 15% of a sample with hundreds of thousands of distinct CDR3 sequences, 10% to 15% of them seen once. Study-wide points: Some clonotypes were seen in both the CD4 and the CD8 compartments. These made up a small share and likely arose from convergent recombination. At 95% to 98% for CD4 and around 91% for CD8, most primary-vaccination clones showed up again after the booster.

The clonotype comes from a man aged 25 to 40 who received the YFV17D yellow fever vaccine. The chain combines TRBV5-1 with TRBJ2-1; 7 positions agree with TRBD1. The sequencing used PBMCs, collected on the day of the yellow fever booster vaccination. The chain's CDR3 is CASSLSQGRPNNEQFF. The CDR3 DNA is TGCGCCAGCAGTCTCTCACAGGGGCGCCCCAACAATGAGCAGTTCTTC.